These T cell receptor beta chains were read from a single sample in a study of blood T cell repertoires in COVID-19. The data were produced by immunoSEQ multiplex PCR, yet TCRdb's version contains in-frame clones alone and is incomplete. The table lists 200,000 or so clones, about 90% of them singletons. Sequencing was done on a sample of peripheral blood. The source of these receptors is a man aged 35 to 55 with active or convalescent COVID-19. Each CDR3 is given with its conserved first and last residue. Fields, in order: D gene, clone size, V gene, J gene, CDR3 protein, CDR3 DNA. The D gene is left open where the match is weak. Clone size is stated in some rows and not others, as once, few, many or a class when expanded.

TRBD1	.	TRBV10-1	TRBJ1-4	CASTRGQGEKLFF	TGCGCCAGTACACGGGGACAGGGTGAAAAACTGTTTTTT
.	.	TRBV5-1	TRBJ1-1	CASSLLEENTEAFF	TGCGCCAGCAGCCTACTGGAGGAGAACACTGAAGCTTTCTTT
.	once	TRBV6-1	TRBJ2-3	CASSGGGSGSSTDTQYF	TGTGCCAGCAGTGGGGGTGGGAGCGGTTCTAGCACAGATACGCAGTATTTT
.	.	TRBV30	TRBJ1-1	CAWSPPGGGTEAFF	TGTGCCTGGAGTCCTCCGGGGGGAGGAACTGAAGCTTTCTTT
TRBD1	.	TRBV14	TRBJ1-2	CASSPGTGLGPYGYTF	TGTGCCAGCAGCCCCGGGACAGGGTTAGGCCCCTATGGCTACACCTTC
.	.	TRBV19	TRBJ2-1	CATALVQGASYNEQFF	TGTGCCACCGCGTTGGTACAGGGAGCTTCCTACAATGAGCAGTTCTTC
.	.	TRBV18	TRBJ1-5	CASSPRGGSNQPQHF	TGTGCCAGCTCACCACGAGGGGGAAGCAATCAGCCCCAGCATTTT
.	.	TRBV7-9	TRBJ1-2	CASSFRAGDGYTF	TGTGCCAGCAGCTTTCGTGCAGGGGACGGCTACACCTTC
TRBD2	once	TRBV10-1	TRBJ2-5	CASSEGLAGGRETQYF	TGCGCCAGCAGTGAGGGGCTAGCGGGAGGACGGGAGACCCAGTACTTC
.	.	TRBV28	TRBJ1-5	CASSGWGSGGGSQPQHF	TGTGCCAGCAGTGGGTGGGGGTCGGGGGGAGGAAGTCAGCCCCAGCATTTT
TRBD1	.	TRBV28	TRBJ1-1	CASSSPGTGGTEAFF	TGTGCCAGCAGTTCCCCCGGGACAGGGGGGACTGAAGCTTTCTTT
TRBD2	.	TRBV7-6	TRBJ2-5	CASSLASLRQRGNQETQYF	TGTGCCAGCAGCTTAGCGTCCCTTAGGCAGCGGGGAAACCAAGAGACCCAGTACTTC
TRBD2	once	TRBV28	TRBJ2-7	CASTEQTSVAYEQYF	TGTGCCAGCACCGAACAGACTAGCGTGGCCTACGAGCAGTACTTC
.	once	TRBV5-1	TRBJ1-1	CASSLNRLMNTEAFF	TGCGCCAGCAGCTTGAACAGGCTTATGAACACTGAAGCTTTCTTT
.	.	TRBV15	TRBJ1-1	CATSRQGNTEAFF	TGTGCCACCAGCAGACAGGGGAACACTGAAGCTTTCTTT
.	.	TRBV10-1	TRBJ1-1	CASSAGHMNTEAFF	TGCGCCAGCAGTGCCGGACACATGAACACTGAAGCTTTCTTT
.	.	TRBV19	TRBJ1-1	CASRSLAGTRNTEAFF	TGTGCCAGTAGGAGTCTAGCCGGGACAAGGAACACTGAAGCTTTCTTT
.	.	TRBV4-1	TRBJ1-6	CASSPRNLEGSPLHF	TGCGCCAGCAGCCCGAGGAACCTTGAAGGTTCACCCCTCCACTTT
.	.	TRBV4-1	TRBJ2-7	CASSQGVDTTYEQYF	TGCGCCAGCAGCCAAGGGGTCGACACCACCTACGAGCAGTACTTC
TRBD2	.	TRBV6-1	TRBJ2-1	CASSVWLAGPNNEQFF	TGTGCCAGCAGTGTCTGGCTAGCGGGCCCTAACAATGAGCAGTTCTTC
.	.	TRBV9	TRBJ1-2	CASSVLSRDTFNYGYTF	TGTGCCAGCAGCGTATTATCACGGGACACCTTCAACTATGGCTACACCTTC
TRBD1	.	TRBV3-1/TRBV3-2	TRBJ1-1	CASSRLPGTAYTEAFF	TGTGCCAGCAGCCGCCTCCCGGGGACAGCCTACACTGAAGCTTTCTTT
TRBD1	.	TRBV7-2	TRBJ2-6	CASGPGQGSGANVLTF	TGTGCCAGCGGCCCGGGACAGGGTTCTGGGGCCAACGTCCTGACTTTC
.	.	TRBV11-1	TRBJ2-2	CASSPTGTGELFF	TGTGCCAGCAGCCCAACAGGGACCGGGGAGCTGTTTTTT
.	.	TRBV6-5	TRBJ1-5	CASSYTGVHQPQHF	TGTGCCAGCAGTTACACAGGAGTACATCAGCCCCAGCATTTT
.	.	TRBV5-1	TRBJ1-1	CASSLGGSGAEAFF	TGCGCCAGCAGCTTGGGAGGTTCAGGGGCTGAAGCTTTCTTT
.	.	TRBV12-3/TRBV12-4	TRBJ2-1	CASSGTEYNEQFF	TGTGCCAGCAGTGGTACGGAGTACAATGAGCAGTTCTTC
TRBD1	.	TRBV18	TRBJ2-1	CASSRGQSNEQFF	TGTGCCAGCTCCCGGGGACAGAGCAATGAGCAGTTCTTC
.	.	TRBV7-3	TRBJ2-3	CASSDTSTDTQYF	TGTGCCAGCAGCGACACTAGCACAGATACGCAGTATTTT
.	once	TRBV27	TRBJ1-5	CASSLSSHQPQHF	TGTGCCAGCAGTTTATCGAGTCATCAGCCCCAGCATTTT
.	.	TRBV5-5	TRBJ1-5	CASSPEMDQPQHF	TGTGCCAGCAGCCCCGAGATGGATCAGCCCCAGCATTTT
.	.	TRBV19	TRBJ1-1	CASSIDMENGAFF	TGTGCCAGTAGTATAGATATGGAAAACGGGGCTTTCTTT
TRBD2	.	TRBV6-5	TRBJ2-7	CASRSGGSYEQYF	TGTGCCAGCAGGTCGGGAGGATCCTACGAGCAGTACTTC
.	.	TRBV10-2	TRBJ1-1	CATCDRNTEAFF	TGCGCCACCTGCGACAGGAACACTGAAGCTTTCTTT
.	.	TRBV5-1	TRBJ2-1	CASSLGGPIEQFF	TGCGCCAGCAGCTTGGGTGGGCCGATTGAGCAGTTCTTC
TRBD2	.	TRBV10-2	TRBJ2-2	CASGGLAGGTGELFF	TGCGCCAGCGGCGGACTAGCGGGGGGGACCGGGGAGCTGTTTTTT
.	.	TRBV21-1	TRBJ2-5	CASSPNWGLAETRETQYF	TGTGCCAGCAGCCCAAATTGGGGACTAGCGGAAACCCGAGAGACCCAGTACTTC
.	.	TRBV28	TRBJ1-5	CASSAAKGSNQPQHF	TGTGCCAGCAGTGCCGCCAAGGGGAGCAATCAGCCCCAGCATTTT
.	.	TRBV25-1	TRBJ1-2	CASRTAAYGYTF	TGTGCCAGCAGGACAGCAGCGTATGGCTACACCTTC
TRBD1	.	TRBV12-3/TRBV12-4	TRBJ1-2	CASSFPTGGGYTF	TGTGCCAGCAGTTTTCCGACAGGGGGTGGCTACACCTTC
TRBD1	.	TRBV27	TRBJ2-3	CASSLSGQGGTDTQYF	TGTGCCAGCAGTTTATCGGGACAGGGGGGCACAGATACGCAGTATTTT
.	.	TRBV2	TRBJ2-3	CASSAGTTSTDTQYF	TGTGCCAGCAGCGCCGGGACAACTAGCACAGATACGCAGTATTTT
.	.	TRBV5-6	TRBJ1-1	CASSLQGRGEAFF	TGTGCCAGCAGCTTGCAGGGGAGGGGTGAAGCTTTCTTT
.	.	TRBV19	TRBJ1-5	CASSIVSAVNQPQHF	TGTGCCAGTAGTATAGTTTCCGCGGTGAATCAGCCCCAGCATTTT
.	.	TRBV10-3	TRBJ2-1	CAISDVPSRVREQFF	TGTGCCATCAGTGATGTACCATCCCGGGTTCGTGAGCAGTTCTTC
.	.	TRBV9	TRBJ1-2	CASTSAISYGYTF	TGTGCCAGCACCTCCGCGATCTCCTATGGCTACACCTTC
.	.	TRBV12-3/TRBV12-4	TRBJ1-1	CASSFYSSEAFF	TGTGCCAGCAGTTTTTACAGCAGTGAAGCTTTCTTT
TRBD1	.	TRBV9	TRBJ1-4	CASSADSGTETITATNEKLFF	TGTGCCAGCAGCGCGGATTCCGGGACAGAGACAATAACCGCAACTAATGAAAAACTGTTTTTT
.	few	TRBV19	TRBJ1-5	CATEPGGPNQPQHF	TGTGCCACCGAGCCGGGGGGGCCCAATCAGCCCCAGCATTTT
.	.	TRBV27	TRBJ1-1	CASSHPGAGVANTEAFF	TGTGCCAGCAGTCACCCCGGGGCAGGGGTCGCGAACACTGAAGCTTTCTTT
TRBD1	.	TRBV28	TRBJ1-4	CASSLAPGQWTEKLFF	TGTGCCAGCAGCCTTGCCCCGGGACAGTGGACCGAAAAACTGTTTTTT
TRBD1	once	TRBV10-2	TRBJ2-5	CASTPGDRGAETQYF	TGCGCCAGCACCCCTGGGGACAGGGGAGCGGAGACCCAGTACTTC
.	.	TRBV27	TRBJ1-2	CASKLRGALVGYTF	TGTGCCAGTAAACTACGGGGGGCATTGGTTGGCTACACCTTC
.	.	TRBV28	TRBJ1-2	CASSPTGNYGYTF	TGTGCCAGCAGTCCTACAGGGAACTATGGCTACACCTTC
.	.	TRBV7-9	TRBJ2-2	CASSSGILASGELFF	TGTGCCAGCAGCTCAGGGATACTCGCAAGCGGGGAGCTGTTTTTT
.	.	TRBV28	TRBJ2-2	CASRGHSNTGELFF	TGTGCCAGTCGTGGACACTCGAACACCGGGGAGCTGTTTTTT